This T cell receptor (beta chain) was sequenced during a study of molecular identifiers for immune sequencing clone quantification. On the study more broadly: Replicates involved a five-way split of RNA from around 20,000 or 100,000 naive CD8 cells, with sequencing of four.

As regards this clonotype: Antigen specificity is unknown. A single base separates this from a much larger clone, so it may be a read error. The CDR3 ends on some other residue instead of the conserved phenylalanine or tryptophan, so this is likely a read error.

The CD8+CD4-CCR7+CD45RA+ phenotype defined the sorted naive CD8 T cells. Germline assignment: CDR1 SEHNR and CDR2 FQNEAQ (reference sequence). Trimming cost V 5 bases and J 0 bases; bases outside gene matches: 5. The CDR3 has 15 residues. One entry per CDR3 protein results from TCRdb running MiXCR on the PCR reads. In the table there are about 630,000 distinct CDR3 sequences, about 25% of which are singletons. Study conclusions and caveats: The study reportedly detected spiked Jurkat TCR RNA from one cell among approximately 1 million naive cells. Sizes of clones that are highly expanded could be underestimated (if identical TCR molecules share a barcode).

Sequencing was done on a sample of naive CD8+ T cells from blood, with Jurkat cell RNA spiked in. As to subset: FACS-sorted CD8+CD4-CCR7+CD45RA+ naive T cells. This chain connects TRBV7-9 to TRBJ2-3; TRBD2 agrees at 7 bases. The sequence was collected from a human donor in good health. Some libraries in this study had Jurkat cell RNA spiked in. As DNA, the CDR3 is TGTGCCAGCAGCCCCCCTAGCGGAAGCACAGATACGCAGTATTAT. It is translated as CASSPPSGSTDTQYY.